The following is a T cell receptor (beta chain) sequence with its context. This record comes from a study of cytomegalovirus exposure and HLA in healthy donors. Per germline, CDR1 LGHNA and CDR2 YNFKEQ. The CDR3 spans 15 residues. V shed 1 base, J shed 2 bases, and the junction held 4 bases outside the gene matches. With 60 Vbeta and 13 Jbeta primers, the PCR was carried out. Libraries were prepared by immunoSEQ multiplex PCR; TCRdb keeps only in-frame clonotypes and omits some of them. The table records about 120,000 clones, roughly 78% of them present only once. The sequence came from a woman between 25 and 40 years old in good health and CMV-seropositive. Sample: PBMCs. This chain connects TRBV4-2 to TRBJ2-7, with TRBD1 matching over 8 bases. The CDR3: CASSQGTGPPYEQYF. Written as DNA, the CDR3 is TGTGCCAGCAGCCAAGGGACAGGGCCCCCCTACGAGCAGTACTTC.